The clone carrying this T cell receptor beta chain was seen ten or more times. What it recognizes is unknown. The read terminates 3 residues before the CDR3 end, so the remaining end is supplied by the germline J gene. These data belong to a study of T cell clonality in common variable immunodeficiency. Study outcomes and limitations: TCRbeta clonality was increased in CVID versus healthy controls. T cell subpopulation sequencing would be needed to explain CVID clonality. Compared with controls, CVID subjects had fewer shared TCRbeta clones.

The CDR3 has 15 amino acids. Germline-derived CDR1 and CDR2 are LGHNT and FRNRAP. V was clipped by 5 bases and J by 6 bases, with 20 bases between them. Sequencing input was equivalent genomic DNA from CVID and controls. Generated by immunoSEQ multiplex PCR, the TCRdb table keeps only in-frame clones and is missing some. This sample comprises 40,000 to 45,000 clones, none seen once only. V gene TRBV12-5 combines with J gene TRBJ2-7; no clear D. What was sequenced was peripheral blood mononuclear cells. The receptor's source is a person between 18 and 75 years old in good health. The CDR3 loop is CASGTPSEKGGEQYF. The sequenced CDR3 bases are TGTGCTAGTGGTACTCCATCGGAAAAAGGCGGCGAG.